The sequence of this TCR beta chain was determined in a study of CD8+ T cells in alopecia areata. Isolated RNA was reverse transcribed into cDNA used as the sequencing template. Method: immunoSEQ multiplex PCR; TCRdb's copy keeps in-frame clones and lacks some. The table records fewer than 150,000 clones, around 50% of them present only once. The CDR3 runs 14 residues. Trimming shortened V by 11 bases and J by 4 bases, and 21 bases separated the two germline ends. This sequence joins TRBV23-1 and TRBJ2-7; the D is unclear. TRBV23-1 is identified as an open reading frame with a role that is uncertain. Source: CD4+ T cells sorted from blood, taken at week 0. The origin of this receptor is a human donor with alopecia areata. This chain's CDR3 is CAEKQRNRPYEQYF. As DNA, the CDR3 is TGCGCCGAGAAACAGCGAAATCGCCCTTACGAGCAGTACTTC.